The 23 T cell receptor beta chains below come from one sample, sequenced in a study of a mutant IDH1 vaccine in newly diagnosed glioma. Time point: week 11, during vaccination. Doses of 300 ug of mutant IDH1 20-mer peptide were given with topical imiquimod. Their recognized antigens are unknown. Data came from immunoSEQ multiplex PCR; TCRdb stores just in-frame clones and leaves some out. The repertoire includes some 120,000 clones, about 80% of them detected once, and around 5.5% sits in the top ten. This material consisted of PBMCs, taken from a glioma patient whose treatment included an IDH1 peptide vaccine. The receptor source for this set is a man between 40 and 49 years old with glioma.

This clone was seen just once. The chain combines TRBV6-5 with TRBJ1-5, with TRBD1 as a possible D gene (6 bases). Germline V CDR1 and CDR2: MNHEY, SVGAGI. The CDR3 contains 14 residues. V lost 6 bases, J lost 4 bases, and 13 bases lay in between. CDR3 in DNA: TGTGCCAGCAGCGGCGACAGGTCGAATCAGCCCCAGCATTTT. Amino acids: CASSGDRSNQPQHF.

The rearrangement uses TRBV6-5 and TRBJ1-1; D not resolved. Trimming stripped 5 bases from V and 4 bases from J, with 11 bases between. From germline, CDR1 is MNHEY and CDR2 SVGAGI. The CDR3 extends over 13 amino acids. The CDR3 DNA is TGTGCCAGCAGTGAAGCGCGGGGCACTGAAGCTTTCTTT. Translation: CASSEARGTEAFF.

Details on this clone: This sample includes further DNA sequences coding for the same CDR3. This chain uses TRBV2 with TRBJ2-7; D uncertain. Trimming shortened V by 4 bases and J by 0 bases, and 4 bases separated the two germline ends. The V gene's germline CDR1 is SNHLY and CDR2 FYNNEI. The length of the CDR3 is 12 residues. CDR3 protein: CASSANSYEQYF. In nucleotides, the CDR3 is TGTGCCAGCAGTGCTAACTCCTACGAGCAGTACTTC.

This chain links TRBV4-1 with TRBJ2-3; D gene unclear. V was trimmed by 5 bases and J by 0 bases, leaving 18 bases between them. The length of the CDR3 is 17 residues. Germline V CDR1 and CDR2: MGHRA, YSYEKL. The CDR3 spells CASSSLMAVTSTDTQYF. CDR3 sequence (DNA): TGCGCCAGCAGCTCGTTAATGGCAGTAACTAGCACAGATACGCAGTATTTT.

The V call is TRBV4-3, the J call TRBJ1-4; no firm D call. The CDR3 has 13 amino acids. Trimming left V 6 bases short and J 4 bases short, with 9 bases between. CDR1 is LGHNA and CDR2 is YSLEER in the germline V gene. The CDR3 loop reads CASSEVFNEKLFF. The CDR3 DNA reads as TGCGCCAGCAGTGAGGTTTTTAATGAAAAACTGTTTTTT.

As DNA, the CDR3 is TGTGCTAGTGGTAGGGGGACTAGCGGCAGCACAGATACGCAGTATTTT. It encodes CASGRGTSGSTDTQYF. The V and J genes are TRBV12-5 and TRBJ2-3, with 11 bases lining up with TRBD2. V trimming: 5 bases; J trimming: 0 bases; junction bases outside the gene matches: 4. Germline V gives CDR1 LGHNT, CDR2 FRNRAP. The CDR3 totals 16 residues.

This clone was seen once. V gene TRBV7-9 combines with J gene TRBJ1-4; D not certain. There are 15 residues in the CDR3. Trimming removed 2 bases at V and 4 bases at J, with 11 bases between. From germline, CDR1 is SEHNR and CDR2 FQNEAQ (reference sequence). In DNA, the CDR3 is TGTGCCAGCAGCTTAAATGGTCAGAGTAATGAAAAACTGTTTTTT. Encoded protein: CASSLNGQSNEKLFF.

The chain uses TRBV7-2 and TRBJ1-1, with D possibly matching TRBD1 (6 bases). The V end lost 8 bases, the J end lost 1 base, and 23 bases lay between the germline ends. Germline CDR1 SGHTA, CDR2 FQGNSA. The CDR3 runs 17 residues. The CDR3 is CASYPRQVPNPNTEAFF. The CDR3 coding sequence is TGTGCCAGCTACCCAAGACAGGTCCCTAACCCGAACACTGAAGCTTTCTTT.

The genes are TRBV15 and TRBJ1-6; D unclear. Germline CDR1 LNHNV, CDR2 YYDKDF (reference sequence). This CDR3 is 15 amino acids long. V was cut by 0 bases and J by 6 bases, with 9 bases left in between. CDR3 bases: TGTGCCACCAGCAGAGAATCGGGCCTTAATTCACCCCTCCACTTT. It specifies CATSRESGLNSPLHF. The entire variable domain, with the rest obtained from reference TRBV15 and TRBJ1-6, is as follows: DAMVIQNPRYQVTQFGKPVTLSCSQTLNHNVMYWYQQKSSQAPKLLFHYYDKDFNNEADTPDNFQSRRPNTSFCFLDIRSPGLGDTAMYLCATSRESGLNSPLHFGNGTRLTVT.

The chain carries TRBV28 and TRBJ1-4; a possible D gene is TRBD1 (5 bases). With 8 bases removed from V and 5 bases from J, the gap between germline ends came to 12 bases. CDR1 MDHEN and CDR2 SYDVKM come from the germline V gene. This CDR3 has 13 residues. The CDR3 reads CASLGGINEKLFF. As DNA, the CDR3 is TGTGCCAGCCTGGGGGGGATAAATGAAAAACTGTTTTTT.

The rearrangement joins TRBV6-6 to TRBJ1-6; D remains ambiguous. Germline V gene sequence: CDR1 MNHNY, CDR2 SVGAGI (reference sequence). The CDR3 length is 15 residues. V lost 0 bases and J lost 7, with 10 bases in between. CDR3 protein: CASSYSIGINSPLHF. DNA of the CDR3: TGTGCCAGCAGTTACTCGATAGGGATCAATTCACCCCTCCACTTT.

Only one count was recorded for this clone. V usage is TRBV5-4 and J usage is TRBJ2-5, with 11 bases matching TRBD1. The CDR3 is made up of 15 amino acids. Losses at the gene ends were 0 bases for V and 2 bases for J; bases not matched to a gene: 0. Germline-derived CDR1 and CDR2 are SGHNT and YYREEE (reference sequence). CDR3 DNA: TGTGCCAGCAGCTTGGGGGACAGGGGGCAAGAGACCCAGTACTTC. This gives the protein CASSLGDRGQETQYF. The full variable domain, rest sourced from reference TRBV5-4 and TRBJ2-5, is ETGVTQSPTHLIKTRGQQVTLRCSSQSGHNTVSWYQQALGQGPQFIFQYYREEENGRGNFPPRFSGLQFPNYSSELNVNALELDDSALYLCASSLGDRGQETQYFGPGTRLLVL.

CDR3 amino acids: CASSARRGGRPTNEKLFF. CDR3 sequence (DNA): TGCGCCAGCAGCGCCCGGAGAGGGGGGCGACCAACTAATGAAAAACTGTTTTTT. This rearrangement joins TRBV5-1 to TRBJ1-4, with D possibly being TRBD1 (6 bases). CDR1 SGHRS and CDR2 YFSETQ come from the germline V gene. Between the trimmed V and J ends, which lost 4 bases and 0 bases, there was a span of 19 bases. This CDR3 region has 18 residues.

This rearrangement joins TRBV7-2 to TRBJ2-1, with TRBD2 matching over 10 bases. Looked up from germline, CDR1 is SGHTA and CDR2 is FQGNSA. The CDR3 sequence is 18 residues long. V gave up 5 bases and J gave up 4 bases; unmatched junction bases: 14. The CDR3 protein is CASSTRPQTSGFYNEQFF. DNA for the CDR3: TGTGCCAGCAGCACACGCCCGCAGACTAGCGGGTTTTACAATGAGCAGTTCTTC.

The genes are TRBV6-4 and TRBJ2-3; perhaps D is TRBD1 or TRBD2 (5 bases each). CDR1 is MRHNA, CDR2 SNTAGT, per germline. This CDR3 has 12 residues. The V end was cut by 9 bases, the J end by 5 bases, with 12 bases between. The CDR3, as DNA: TGTGCCAGTAGGGACGTCCGAGATACGCAGTATTTT. Translated, it gives CASRDVRDTQYF.

This sequence joins TRBV27 and TRBJ1-5; TRBD1 aligns across 10 bases. Germline V gives CDR1 MNHEY, CDR2 SMNVEV (reference sequence). The CDR3 loop spans 14 amino acids. Trimming removed 7 bases from V and 7 bases from J; junction bases left unmatched: 7. Here the CDR3 reads CASTNPGQGQPQHF. In nucleotides, the CDR3 is TGTGCCAGCACAAATCCGGGACAGGGGCAGCCCCAGCATTTT.

J is TRBJ2-7 and V is TRBV7-2; TRBD1 aligns across 10 bases. CDR3 length: 15 amino acids. Germline CDR1 reads SGHTA; CDR2 reads FQGNSA. V trimming: 5 bases; J trimming: 5 bases; junction bases outside the gene matches: 9. The CDR3 region is CASSPWTGGLDEQYF. CDR3 DNA: TGTGCCAGCAGCCCCTGGACAGGGGGTTTGGACGAGCAGTACTTC.

The chain uses TRBV18 and TRBJ1-2, with D hard to call. Germline V gives CDR1 KGHSH, CDR2 LQKENI. The CDR3 is 13 residues long. V lost 3 bases and J lost 7, with 12 bases in between. The CDR3 sequence: CASSPKSESGYTF. The DNA of the CDR3 is TGTGCCAGCTCACCCAAGAGTGAATCTGGCTACACCTTC. The whole variable domain, filled in from reference TRBV18 and TRBJ1-2, reads NAGVMQNPRHLVRRRGQEARLRCSPMKGHSHVYWYRQLPEEGLKFMVYLQKENIIDESGMPKERFSAEFPKEGPSILRIQQVVRGDSAAYFCASSPKSESGYTFGSGTRLTVV.

This clone was counted between two and nine times. The chain employs TRBV4-3 and TRBJ1-1, with D maybe TRBD1 (5 bases). The CDR3 runs to 16 residues. V lost 0 bases and J 0 bases, leaving 11 bases between the germline ends. Germline CDR1 and CDR2: LGHNA and YSLEER. The CDR3 bases are TGCGCCAGCAGCCAAGATTCTCCAGGGTTGAACACTGAAGCTTTCTTT. Protein: CASSQDSPGLNTEAFF.

V gene TRBV18 combines with J gene TRBJ2-5, with 7 nucleotides matching TRBD1. Germline V gene lookup returns CDR1 KGHSH and CDR2 LQKENI. This CDR3 comprises 16 residues. V shed 2 bases, J shed 2 bases, and the junction held 8 bases outside the gene matches. The CDR3, as DNA: TGTGCCAGCTCACCAAACCGGGACAGCCTACAAGAGACCCAGTACTTC. Its translation: CASSPNRDSLQETQYF.

This chain joins TRBV4-2 and TRBJ2-5, with 7 positions matching TRBD2. V shed 1 base and J 0 bases; nucleotides not matched to a gene: 8. The germline CDR1 and CDR2 sequences are LGHNA and YNFKEQ. This CDR3 is 17 amino acids long. The CDR3: CASSQGASGTYQETQYF. The CDR3 nucleotides read TGTGCCAGCAGCCAAGGGGCTAGCGGAACCTACCAAGAGACCCAGTACTTC.

The rearrangement links TRBV25-1 to TRBJ1-3; D remains unclear. Germline V gene sequence: CDR1 MGHDK, CDR2 SYGVNS. The V end lost 7 bases, the J end lost 4 bases, and 5 bases lay between the germline ends. The CDR3 totals 11 residues. The CDR3 nucleotides read TGTGCCAGCACACCCGGAAACACCATATATTTT. Translation: CASTPGNTIYF.

This rearrangement joins TRBV7-6 to TRBJ2-7; 8 positions match TRBD1. V gave up 9 bases and J gave up 4 bases; unmatched junction bases: 5. The CDR3 totals 12 residues. Per the germline V gene, CDR1 is SGHVS and CDR2 is FNYEAQ. CDR3 sequence: CASGTGGYEQYF. Written as DNA, the CDR3 is TGTGCCAGTGGGACAGGCGGGTACGAGCAGTACTTC.